The 30 T cell receptor beta chains reported below all come from one sample, sequenced in a study of T cell changes during pregnancy in multiple sclerosis. The method was immunoSEQ multiplex PCR; TCRdb's version includes in-frame clones alone and lacks a portion of them. The sample gives around 88,000 clones, roughly 94% of which show up once; roughly 2% is in the top ten. The material sequenced was peripheral blood, taken after pregnancy. These receptors originate from a female donor in good health, enrolled as a control in a pregnancy study.

The chain links TRBV28 to TRBJ2-2, with unresolved D. The length of the CDR3 is 13 residues. The V end lost 2 bases, the J end lost 5 bases, and 6 bases lay between the germline ends. Germline lookup yields CDR1 MDHEN and CDR2 SYDVKM. In nucleotides, the CDR3 is TGTGCCAGCAGTTTAACAGTGACCGGGGAGCTGTTTTTT. Its translation: CASSLTVTGELFF.

The rearrangement joins TRBV2 to TRBJ2-3; 7 nucleotides match TRBD2. CDR1 is SNHLY and CDR2 is FYNNEI in the germline V gene. Trimming at V came to 4 bases and at J to 6 bases, leaving 10 bases not matched to a gene. The CDR3 contains 15 residues. The DNA of the CDR3 is TGTGCCAGCAGTGGCGGCAGCGGGGTAGGGGATACGCAGTATTTT. It translates to CASSGGSGVGDTQYF.

The CDR3 DNA sequence: TGTGCCAGCAGTGTGACTAGCGGAGCCTACGAGCAGTACTTC. It codes for CASSVTSGAYEQYF. This rearrangement joins TRBV28 to TRBJ2-7; 9 nucleotides line up with TRBD2. Germline lookup yields CDR1 MDHEN and CDR2 SYDVKM. Losses at the gene ends were 5 bases for V and 2 bases for J; bases not matched to a gene: 4. There are 14 residues in the CDR3.

The sample holds one count of this clone. The V and J genes are TRBV6-5 and TRBJ1-5; D not resolved. V lost 7 bases and J 4 bases, leaving 17 bases between the germline ends. The CDR3 extends over 15 amino acids. The germline V gene encodes CDR1 MNHEY and CDR2 SVGAGI. The CDR3 protein is CASILRLLINQPQHF. DNA of the CDR3: TGTGCCAGCATTCTCCGACTTCTGATAAATCAGCCCCAGCATTTT.

V gene TRBV10-3 combines with J gene TRBJ2-5; perhaps TRBD1 as D (6 bases). Germline V gene data show CDR1 as ENHRY and CDR2 as SYGVKD. This CDR3 comprises 14 residues. V lost 6 bases, J lost 2 bases, and 13 bases lay in between. As DNA, the CDR3 is TGTGCCATCAGAGGACAGCTCAATCAAGAGACCCAGTACTTC. Protein sequence: CAIRGQLNQETQYF.

The chain is built from TRBV7-9 and TRBJ2-7, with TRBD1 identical over 9 bases. The J segment lost 12 bases and the V segment lost 3 bases, leaving 15 bases of the junction unmatched. Per the germline V gene, CDR1 is SEHNR and CDR2 is FQNEAQ (reference sequence). The CDR3 runs to 15 residues. The CDR3 nucleotides are TGTGCCAGCAGCTTTACCGGGACAGGGATGGGGGCCTGGTACTTC. It translates to CASSFTGTGMGAWYF.

The rearrangement uses TRBV27 and TRBJ1-4, with D tentatively TRBD1 (5 bases). Germline CDR1 is MNHEY and CDR2 is SMNVEV (reference sequence). The CDR3 is made up of 16 amino acids. The V end was cut by 4 bases, the J end by 8 bases, with 20 bases between. This CDR3 reads CASSYLVGGLREKLFF. The CDR3 DNA reads as TGTGCCAGCAGTTACCTCGTTGGGGGGTTAAGGGAAAAACTGTTTTTT.

The chain links TRBV28 to TRBJ2-7; 10 nucleotides line up with TRBD1. The V segment lost 5 bases and the J segment 5 bases; nucleotides outside the gene matches: 12. This CDR3 spans 16 amino acids. Germline-derived CDR1 and CDR2 are MDHEN and SYDVKM. CDR3 bases: TGTGCCAGCAGTCCGTCTTTAGGGACAGGGGATGACGAGCAGTACTTC. It codes for CASSPSLGTGDDEQYF.

CDR3 loop: CASSIGGGALGNEQFF. CDR3 sequence (DNA): TGTGCCAGTAGTATAGGCGGGGGGGCTCTCGGAAATGAGCAGTTCTTC. This chain uses TRBV19 with TRBJ2-1; TRBD2 matches 9 bases. Unmatched junction bases numbered 8, after V lost 1 base and J lost 7 bases. The CDR3 runs 16 residues. Germline V lookup: CDR1 LNHDA, CDR2 SQIVND (reference sequence).

This clone has a handful of counts. The chain recombines TRBV9 with TRBJ2-2; 8 bases are shared with TRBD2. The germline V gene encodes CDR1 SGDLS and CDR2 YYNGEE. This CDR3 is 16 amino acids long. V lost 0 bases, J lost 4 bases, and 5 bases stayed unmatched. The CDR3 region is CASSVGTSGPTGELFF. CDR3 in DNA: TGTGCCAGCAGCGTAGGTACTAGCGGACCCACCGGGGAGCTGTTTTTT.

The chain recombines TRBV5-1 with TRBJ2-7; 7 nucleotides align to TRBD2. Germline V gene data show CDR1 as SGHRS and CDR2 as YFSETQ. V dropped 5 bases and J dropped 1; count of bases not matched to a gene: 9. This CDR3 region has 15 residues. This CDR3 reads CASRILASGSYEQYF. The CDR3 DNA sequence: TGCGCCAGCAGAATTCTGGCTAGCGGATCCTACGAGCAGTACTTC.

The chain joins TRBV27 to TRBJ2-7; no firm D call. Germline CDR1 reads MNHEY; CDR2 reads SMNVEV (reference sequence). V shed 5 bases and J shed 2 bases, with 13 bases lying between them. The CDR3 has 14 residues. This CDR3 reads CASSRGLTPYEQYF. The CDR3 DNA is TGTGCCAGCAGTCGAGGATTAACGCCCTACGAGCAGTACTTC.

This chain links TRBV7-8 with TRBJ2-1, with D perhaps TRBD2 (5 bases). The CDR3 loop spans 13 amino acids. Between the trimmed V and J ends, which lost 0 bases and 9 bases, there was a span of 9 bases. CDR1 is SGHVS and CDR2 is FQNEAQ in the germline V gene. CDR3 sequence: CASSLAPRVEQFF. DNA of the CDR3: TGTGCCAGCAGCTTAGCGCCGAGGGTTGAGCAGTTCTTC.

The chain carries TRBV6-5 and TRBJ1-1; no firm D call. V was trimmed by 8 bases and J by 2 bases, leaving 15 bases between them. Germline loops: CDR1 MNHEY, CDR2 SVGAGI. The CDR3 is made up of 14 amino acids. The chain's CDR3 is CASLPGTPNTEAFF. The CDR3 DNA follows: TGTGCCAGCCTGCCGGGAACCCCTAACACTGAAGCTTTCTTT.

This clone was seen just once. This chain links TRBV11-2 with TRBJ2-2; the match to TRBD1 covers 7 bases. Unmatched junction bases numbered 10, after V lost 2 bases and J lost 7 bases. Per germline, CDR1 SGHAT and CDR2 FQNNGV. This CDR3 contains 16 residues. Written as DNA, the CDR3 is TGTGCCAGCAGCTTAAGGGGGCGTAACACGCACGGGGAGCTGTTTTTT. Protein: CASSLRGRNTHGELFF.

This clone has a single count. The rearrangement links TRBV18 to TRBJ2-7; 8 bases align to TRBD1. V lost 5 bases and J lost 7; bases outside the gene matches: 10. Germline-derived CDR1 and CDR2 are KGHSH and LQKENI. This CDR3 is built from 14 residues. The CDR3: CASSLGQAHGEQYF. CDR3 sequence (DNA): TGTGCCAGCTCATTGGGACAGGCGCATGGGGAGCAGTACTTC. The variable domain in full, with the rest retrieved from reference TRBV18 and TRBJ2-7, is NAGVMQNPRHLVRRRGQEARLRCSPMKGHSHVYWYRQLPEEGLKFMVYLQKENIIDESGMPKERFSAEFPKEGPSILRIQQVVRGDSAAYFCASSLGQAHGEQYFGPGTRLTVT.

The chain has TRBV7-9 and TRBJ1-4; D is undetermined. Deletions cut 3 bases from V and 8 bases from J, with 7 bases between. There are 12 residues in the CDR3. Germline values: CDR1 SEHNR, CDR2 FQNEAQ (reference sequence). The CDR3 here is CASSFQQEKLFF. CDR3 coding DNA: TGTGCCAGCAGCTTTCAACAGGAAAAACTGTTTTTT.

The chain recombines TRBV27 with TRBJ1-1; D possibly corresponds to TRBD1 (6 bases). The CDR3 sequence is 15 residues long. Germline CDR1 MNHEY, CDR2 SMNVEV (reference sequence). The V end lost 5 bases, the J end lost 1 base, and 14 bases lay between the germline ends. DNA of the CDR3: TGTGCCAGCAGTCTTACCGGGACACCGAACACTGAAGCTTTCTTT. Its protein product is CASSLTGTPNTEAFF.

With respect to this clone: The sample carries other DNA sequences with the same CDR3. The rearrangement links TRBV2 to TRBJ1-1; no clear D gene. The CDR3 spans 16 residues. The ends were cut back, 7 bases at V and 1 base at J, with 19 bases in the middle. CDR1 is SNHLY, CDR2 FYNNEI, per germline. CDR3 bases: TGTGCCAGCATCCCAGGTGGGCAGCTCAAGAACACTGAAGCTTTCTTT. Amino acid sequence: CASIPGGQLKNTEAFF.

This rearrangement joins TRBV4-2 to TRBJ2-3; 14 nucleotides line up with TRBD2. The CDR3 has 17 amino acids. V shed 4 bases, J shed 5 bases, and the junction held 8 bases outside the gene matches. CDR1 is LGHNA and CDR2 is YNFKEQ in the germline V gene. The CDR3 DNA reads TGTGCCAGCAGCCTTGAGACTAGCGGGGGGGCGAGAGATACGCAGTATTTT. This translates into CASSLETSGGARDTQYF.

The chain employs TRBV28 and TRBJ1-1, with D perhaps TRBD1 (5 bases). The V gene lost 6 bases and the J gene lost 4 bases, with 18 bases spanning the gap. This CDR3 spans 15 amino acids. Looked up from germline, CDR1 is MDHEN and CDR2 is SYDVKM. CDR3 amino acids: CASSFNPGGGTEAFF. CDR3 in DNA: TGTGCCAGCAGCTTTAACCCGGGGGGAGGCACTGAAGCTTTCTTT.

The chain links TRBV11-3 to TRBJ1-1; TRBD1 aligns across 9 bases. Trimming removed 3 bases from V and 4 bases from J; junction bases left unmatched: 9. The CDR3 contains 16 residues. CDR1 and CDR2 (germline): SGHNT, YENEEA. Here the CDR3 DNA reads TGTGCCAGCAGCTTCCTACCCGGGACAGGGTTCACTGAAGCTTTCTTT. Amino acids: CASSFLPGTGFTEAFF. Drawing the rest from reference TRBV11-3 and TRBJ1-1, the complete variable domain is EAGVVQSPRYKIIEKKQPVAFWCNPISGHNTLYWYLQNLGQGPELLIRYENEEAVDDSQLPKDRFSAERLKGVDSTLKIQPAELGDSAVYLCASSFLPGTGFTEAFFGQGTRLTVV.

This clone was found once. The V call is TRBV18, the J call TRBJ2-5; no definite D call. With 6 bases removed from V and 5 bases from J, the gap between germline ends came to 16 bases. CDR1 and CDR2 from the germline V gene are KGHSH and LQKENI. CDR3 size: 14 residues. CDR3 DNA sequence: TGTGCCAGCTCCAAGGCAGGTCACGAGGAGACCCAGTACTTC. Residues: CASSKAGHEETQYF.

The rearrangement joins TRBV7-8 to TRBJ2-1, with 13 bases that match TRBD2. The ends lost 3 bases at V and 8 bases at J; junction bases unmatched: 4. There are 15 residues in the CDR3. Germline CDR1 SGHVS, CDR2 FQNEAQ. CDR3 residues: CASSFQGLAGHEQFF. The CDR3 DNA is TGTGCCAGCAGCTTCCAGGGACTAGCGGGGCATGAGCAGTTCTTC.

This sequence joins TRBV5-8 and TRBJ1-4; D is unresolved. This CDR3 contains 15 residues. Germline assignment: CDR1 SGHTS and CDR2 YDEGEE. Trimming took 0 bases from V and 10 from J, leaving 16 bases between them. This CDR3 reads CASSLEGAPGGKLFF. CDR3 in DNA: TGTGCCAGCAGCTTGGAGGGAGCCCCAGGAGGAAAACTGTTTTTT.

The chain combines TRBV7-9 with TRBJ2-1, with D possibly TRBD2 on 5 matching bases. Per germline, CDR1 SEHNR and CDR2 FQNEAQ (reference sequence). This CDR3 spans 15 amino acids. V was trimmed by 6 bases and J by 1 base, leaving 13 bases between them. The CDR3 region has the DNA TGTGCCAGCAGGTCCACTAGAGGGTCCTACAATGAGCAGTTCTTC. This encodes CASRSTRGSYNEQFF.

The chain uses TRBV6-5 and TRBJ2-1; 8 bases match TRBD2. After removal of 2 bases from V and 8 bases from J, the junction contained 8 bases not matched to a gene. This CDR3 is 15 amino acids long. Germline values: CDR1 MNHEY, CDR2 SVGAGI. CDR3 sequence: CASSYGTRTWDEQFF. The CDR3 DNA follows: TGTGCCAGCAGTTACGGGACTAGGACTTGGGATGAGCAGTTCTTC.

The genes are TRBV20-1 and TRBJ2-5, with D possibly matching TRBD1 (6 bases). This CDR3 has 11 amino acids. Germline V gene data show CDR1 as DFQATT and CDR2 as SNEGSKA (reference sequence). V shed 6 bases and J shed 11 bases, with 16 bases lying between them. CDR3 bases: TGCAGTGCCACAATACAGGGAAGGCAGTACTTC. It yields the protein CSATIQGRQYF.

V usage is TRBV27 and J usage is TRBJ2-7, with 10 bases matching TRBD1. The CDR3 is 16 residues long. Germline CDR1 MNHEY, CDR2 SMNVEV (reference sequence). V was pared by 4 bases and J by 3 bases, with 9 bases of the junction left unmatched. CDR3 sequence: CASSYLWDRGDYEQYF. In DNA, the CDR3 is TGTGCCAGCAGTTACCTCTGGGACAGGGGCGACTACGAGCAGTACTTC.

DNA of the CDR3: TGCGCCAGCAGCTCCGGACTAGCCAGCTACGAGCAGTACTTC. Protein product: CASSSGLASYEQYF. The genes are TRBV5-1 and TRBJ2-7, with TRBD2 identical over 8 bases. Trimming removed 3 bases from V and 3 bases from J; junction bases left unmatched: 5. The germline gives CDR1 SGHRS, CDR2 YFSETQ. The CDR3 has 14 residues.